This T cell receptor beta chain was sequenced during a study of blood T cell repertoires in COVID-19. Study at large: The samples span acute and convalescent COVID-19 from the United States, Italy and Spain.

J lost 5 bases, V lost 3 bases, and 12 bases had no gene match. The germline V gene has CDR1 LNHDA and CDR2 SQIVND (reference sequence). The CDR3 consists of 17 residues. Original processing methods: Amplifying reference gene primers gave estimates of nucleated cell counts. Profiling relied on immunoSEQ multiplex PCR, and the TCRdb table lists in-frame clones only, not all of them. V and J calls and clone size are given by that table; D and trimming were obtained from the DNA. The table shows around 230,000 clones, with around 89% occurring only once. This TCR derives from a woman aged 40 to 50 with acute COVID-19. Sequenced material: PBMCs or T cells enriched from blood (not recorded which). The chain is built from TRBV19 and TRBJ2-5; 10 bases line up with TRBD2. CDR3: CASSIGAAGGPEETQYF. The DNA of the CDR3 is TGTGCCAGTAGTATCGGGGCAGCGGGGGGGCCAGAGGAGACCCAGTACTTC.